The present T cell receptor beta chain was sequenced within a study of CD8+ T cells in alopecia areata. Described treatment: oral pan-JAK inhibitor, 5-10 mg twice daily. In each case, RNA was isolated and then reverse transcribed into cDNA as the sequencing template. Sequenced by immunoSEQ multiplex PCR; TCRdb stores in-frame clones only, minus some. The sample includes about 220,000 clones, under 75% of them seen just once. Germline values: CDR1 SQVTM, CDR2 ANQGSEA. V lost 7 bases and J 10 bases, leaving 13 bases between the germline ends. This CDR3 region has 10 residues. The sequence came from a human donor with alopecia areata. The chain employs TRBV29-1 and TRBJ1-1; D is unresolved. This specimen consisted of CD4+ T cells sorted from blood, obtained at week 4, from a patient treated with tofacitinib. The CDR3 loop reads CSADPPGAFF. CDR3 in DNA: TGCAGCGCAGATCCCCCGGGAGCTTTCTTT. Full variable domain (rest looked up from reference TRBV29-1 and TRBJ1-1): SAVISQKPSRDICQRGTSLTIQCQVDSQVTMMFWYRQQPGQSLTLIATANQGSEATYESGFVIDKFPISRPNLTFSTLTVSNMSPEDSSIYLCSADPPGAFFGQGTRLTVV.